This TCR beta chain was captured by sequencing in a study of regulatory T cells in long-lasting Graves disease. This sample's time point: newly diagnosed GD, antithyroid drugs for less than 3 months. Preparation of the TCR library used RNA extracted from PBMCs. A peripheral blood sample, 8 to 10 milliliters in volume, was drawn into EDTA tubes. TCR beta libraries were built with iRepertoire HTBI primers and Arm-PCR of CDR3 regions. TCRdb fed the multiplex PCR reads into MiXCR, producing one record per CDR3 protein. This table holds roughly 260,000 distinct CDR3 sequences, 18% found once. This same sample was also taken into another study, of T cells in Graves' hyperthyroidism and ophthalmopathy.

The TCR was taken from a woman younger than 45 with Graves disease. Sequenced here: peripheral blood mononuclear cells (PBMCs), sampled at new diagnosis, from a patient treated with antithyroid drugs.

The CDR3: CASANPPGEQYF. In DNA, the CDR3 is TGTGCCAGCGCCAACCCTCCCGGCGAGCAGTACTTC. The V and J genes are TRBV6-1 and TRBJ2-7; D ambiguous. Germline V lookup: CDR1 MNHNS, CDR2 SASEGT. The CDR3 has 12 residues. V lost 8 bases and J 6 bases, leaving 14 bases between the germline ends.